A selection of T cell receptor beta chains follows, all from one sample in a study of blood T cell repertoires in COVID-19. The repertoire was sequenced with immunoSEQ multiplex PCR; TCRdb's copy has only in-frame clones and lacks some. Among roughly 100,000 clones, over 75% were seen once, and the ten largest hold about 3.9%. Sequencing was carried out using peripheral blood. These receptors came from a man between 45 and 60 years old with acute or convalescent COVID-19. The CDR3 runs from the conserved cysteine through the conserved F or W. A D gene is named only where the DNA matches it firmly. Clone sizes are given selectively: once, few, many, or a class where the clone is expanded.

v_gene: TRBV9
abundance: once
d_gene: TRBD1
j_gene: TRBJ1-3
CDR3nt: TGTGCCAGCAGCGTACGGGGGGACAGGGATGCTCCCATATATTTT
CDR3aa: CASSVRGDRDAPIYF

v_gene: TRBV5-1
abundance: NA
d_gene: TRBD2
j_gene: TRBJ2-1
CDR3nt: TGCGCCAGCAGCGAGTTGGGACTAGCGGGGGGTGCTGAGCAGTTCTTC
CDR3aa: CASSELGLAGGAEQFF

v_gene: TRBV27
abundance: NA
d_gene: NA
j_gene: TRBJ1-4
CDR3nt: TGTGCCAGCAGTTTAGGGGGCAGGAATGGTGAAAAACTGTTTTTT
CDR3aa: CASSLGGRNGEKLFF

v_gene: TRBV2
abundance: once
d_gene: NA
j_gene: TRBJ2-5
CDR3nt: TGTGCCAGCAGTGCCGCGGCAGGGAAGACCCAGTACTTC
CDR3aa: CASSAAAGKTQYF

v_gene: TRBV28
abundance: NA
d_gene: NA
j_gene: TRBJ2-7
CDR3nt: TGTGCCAGCAGTCCCAACAGGGCGGAGCAGTACTTC
CDR3aa: CASSPNRAEQYF

v_gene: TRBV19
abundance: NA
d_gene: TRBD2
j_gene: TRBJ2-5
CDR3nt: TGTGCCAGTAGGCGCGGTCTGGGAGGGGAACAAGAGACCCAGTACTTC
CDR3aa: CASRRGLGGEQETQYF

v_gene: TRBV6-5
abundance: NA
d_gene: TRBD1
j_gene: TRBJ2-7
CDR3nt: TGTGCCAGCAGTTGGAGGGGACAGGGTTCCTACGAGCAGTACTTC
CDR3aa: CASSWRGQGSYEQYF

v_gene: TRBV9
abundance: NA
d_gene: TRBD1
j_gene: TRBJ1-1
CDR3nt: TGTGCCAGCAGTGACACAGGGGGCAACACTGAAGCTTTCTTT
CDR3aa: CASSDTGGNTEAFF

v_gene: TRBV9
abundance: NA
d_gene: NA
j_gene: TRBJ2-1
CDR3nt: TGTGCCAGCAGCGTAGCGGGGGATAATGAGCAGTTCTTC
CDR3aa: CASSVAGDNEQFF

v_gene: TRBV11-3
abundance: NA
d_gene: NA
j_gene: TRBJ1-1
CDR3nt: TGTGCCAGCAGCACCACAGGGTCGGCTTTCTTT
CDR3aa: CASSTTGSAFF

v_gene: TRBV4-1
abundance: NA
d_gene: NA
j_gene: TRBJ2-7
CDR3nt: TGCGCCAGCAGCCAAAAGGACAGTGTCTACGAGCAGTACTTC
CDR3aa: CASSQKDSVYEQYF

v_gene: TRBV5-1
abundance: few
d_gene: TRBD1
j_gene: TRBJ1-6
CDR3nt: TGCGCCAGCAGCCTGACCGGGACAGCCGCGTATGGTACCCTCCACTTT
CDR3aa: CASSLTGTAAYGTLHF

v_gene: TRBV28
abundance: NA
d_gene: NA
j_gene: TRBJ1-2
CDR3nt: TGTGCCAGCAGTTTTGCGGGGGTCGAAGGCTACACCTTC
CDR3aa: CASSFAGVEGYTF

v_gene: TRBV7-8
abundance: NA
d_gene: TRBD2
j_gene: TRBJ2-1
CDR3nt: TGTGCCAGCAGCCTTAGCGGGAGACAGGACAATGAGCAGTTCTTC
CDR3aa: CASSLSGRQDNEQFF

v_gene: TRBV7-9
abundance: NA
d_gene: NA
j_gene: TRBJ1-4
CDR3nt: TGTGCCAGCAGCAATGGGCAGGGACACCCAACAACTAATGAAAAACTGTTTTTT
CDR3aa: CASSNGQGHPTTNEKLFF

v_gene: TRBV14
abundance: NA
d_gene: NA
j_gene: TRBJ1-1
CDR3nt: TGTGCCAGCAGCCATATCTCTCCGGGGGCTTTCTTT
CDR3aa: CASSHISPGAFF

v_gene: TRBV7-8
abundance: NA
d_gene: NA
j_gene: TRBJ1-1
CDR3nt: TGTGCCAGCAGCTTAAATGGCAGGATATCTTCAACTGAAGCTTTCTTT
CDR3aa: CASSLNGRISSTEAFF